The T cell receptor beta chain described here comes from a study of metastatic and nonmetastatic thyroid tumors. In the study overall: Comparison of repertoires was carried out across blood and tumor or nodule tissue from malignant and benign thyroid patients.

This clone occurred many times. Its antigen is unknown. Study-wide results and limits: Patients with malignant thyroid tumors reportedly had significantly higher TCR beta diversity than those with benign nodules, in blood and tumor.

Per the study methods: Clinicopathological groups differed in CDR3, with these differences serving to build a distant-metastasis classifier for papillary thyroid cancer. From the PCR reads, TCRdb re-called clones with MiXCR. TCRdb, rather than the study authors, made the V and J calls. The sample records some 41,000 clones, around 3.1% being singletons. In germline, CDR1 is DFQATT, CDR2 SNEGSKA (reference sequence). The CDR3 is 15 residues long. V gave up 0 bases and J gave up 4 bases, with 15 bases separating them. There were no patients who had received any treatment before thyroid surgery. What was sequenced was blood. The receptor was isolated from a female donor with papillary thyroid cancer or a benign thyroid nodule (not recorded which). Some clones in this sample may be carry-over from other donors' samples. V gene TRBV20-1 combines with J gene TRBJ1-1, with D tentatively TRBD1 (6 bases). CDR3: CSARDSQGGSTEAFF. Here the CDR3 DNA reads TGCAGTGCTAGAGATTCACAGGGTGGTAGCACTGAAGCTTTCTTT.